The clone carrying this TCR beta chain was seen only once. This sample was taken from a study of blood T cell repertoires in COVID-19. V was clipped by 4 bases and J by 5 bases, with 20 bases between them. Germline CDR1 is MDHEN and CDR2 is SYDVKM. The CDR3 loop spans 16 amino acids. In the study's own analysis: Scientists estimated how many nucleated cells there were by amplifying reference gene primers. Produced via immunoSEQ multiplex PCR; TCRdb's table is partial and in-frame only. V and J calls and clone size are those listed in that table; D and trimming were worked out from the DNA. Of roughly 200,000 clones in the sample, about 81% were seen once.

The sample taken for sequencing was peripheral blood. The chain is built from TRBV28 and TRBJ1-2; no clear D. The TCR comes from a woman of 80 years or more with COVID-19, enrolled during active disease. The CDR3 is CASSSFESAKPYGYTF. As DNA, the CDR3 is TGTGCCAGCAGTTCTTTCGAGAGCGCGAAACCGTATGGCTACACCTTC.